This T cell receptor (beta chain) was retrieved from a study of T cell changes during pregnancy in multiple sclerosis. Per the germline V gene, CDR1 is DFQATT and CDR2 is SNEGSKA (reference sequence). Between the trimmed V and J ends, which lost 7 bases and 4 bases, there was a span of 10 bases. This CDR3 spans 11 amino acids. Clones were read by immunoSEQ multiplex PCR, and TCRdb kept only the in-frame ones, dropping some. The data show roughly 90,000 clones, with around 93% seen just once and 1.5% to 2% held by the top ten. The receptor was isolated from a female donor in good health, enrolled as a control in a pregnancy study. Here the sequenced sample was peripheral blood, taken in the first trimester of pregnancy. The chain recombines TRBV20-1 with TRBJ1-2, with no clear D. CDR3 sequence (DNA): TGCAGTGTACAGTTTCTCTATGGCTACACCTTC. Encoded protein: CSVQFLYGYTF.